The 25 T cell receptor beta chains below come from one sample, sequenced in a study of cytomegalovirus exposure and HLA in healthy donors (dated 2017 in TCRdb). The library came from the immunoSEQ multiplex PCR assay. A mixture of 60 forward primers for TCR Vbeta segments and 13 reverse primers for TCR Jbeta segments was used in the multiplex PCR. Not all clones reach the TCRdb copy of this immuneACCESS table, which keeps in-frame sequences only. Checked studies attribute under half of the gap to unresolved V genes and leave the rest unexplained. This sample comprises about 140,000 clones, 60% to 80% of them detected only once. The ten largest clones capture 1.5% to 2% of the sample. Sequencing was done on a sample of PBMCs. All receptors come from a female donor in good health and CMV-seronegative.

This sequence joins TRBV7-9 and TRBJ2-5, with 7 bases lining up with TRBD1. Germline V CDR1 and CDR2: SEHNR, FQNEAQ (reference sequence). V trimming: 3 bases; J trimming: 2 bases; junction bases outside the gene matches: 6. The CDR3 runs 15 residues. CDR3 sequence: CASSLEDRVQETQYF. The CDR3 bases are TGTGCCAGCAGCTTGGAAGACAGGGTACAAGAGACCCAGTACTTC.

In this sample, this clone turned up once. This chain uses TRBV29-1 with TRBJ2-6; 10 bases match TRBD1. Germline V gene lookup returns CDR1 SQVTM and CDR2 ANQGSEA. J was trimmed by 2 bases and V by 6 bases; bases with no gene match: 4. There are 15 residues in the CDR3. Here the CDR3 DNA reads TGCAGCGTCCGGGACAGGGGTCCTGGGGCCAACGTCCTGACTTTC. As protein: CSVRDRGPGANVLTF. Using reference TRBV29-1 and TRBJ2-6 for the parts outside the CDR3, the full variable domain is SAVISQKPSRDICQRGTSLTIQCQVDSQVTMMFWYRQQPGQSLTLIATANQGSEATYESGFVIDKFPISRPNLTFSTLTVSNMSPEDSSIYLCSVRDRGPGANVLTFGAGSRLTVL.

A single count supports this clone. The chain carries TRBV5-5 and TRBJ1-2; D might be TRBD1 (5 bases). Germline V gene sequence: CDR1 SGHKS, CDR2 YYEKEE (reference sequence). This CDR3 comprises 14 residues. Trimming shortened V by 0 bases and J by 7 bases, and 13 bases separated the two germline ends. The CDR3 DNA follows: TGTGCCAGCAGCTTGGAACCCGGCAGGGCTGGCTACACCTTC. Translation: CASSLEPGRAGYTF.

V and J are TRBV18 and TRBJ1-6, with 12 nucleotides matching TRBD1. This CDR3 is built from 16 residues. The J segment lost 10 bases and the V segment lost 4 bases, leaving 8 bases of the junction unmatched. Germline V gene lookup returns CDR1 KGHSH and CDR2 LQKENI. CDR3 bases: TGTGCCAGCTCACGGAAGGGACAGGGGGCAGAATCACCCCTCCACTTT. This translates into CASSRKGQGAESPLHF.

This clone was detected only a few times. V and J are TRBV2 and TRBJ2-5, with D perhaps matching TRBD1 (5 bases). V was cut by 6 bases and J by 4 bases, with 15 bases left in between. Germline CDR1 SNHLY, CDR2 FYNNEI. The CDR3 spans 14 residues. The CDR3 DNA is TGTGCCAGCAGGCAAACAGGTTCTCGAGAGACCCAGTACTTC. Encoded protein: CASRQTGSRETQYF.

In this sample, this clone turned up once. The V call is TRBV10-3, the J call TRBJ2-3; perhaps TRBD2 as D (6 bases). The V end lost 7 bases, the J end lost 5 bases, and 16 bases lay between the germline ends. The germline V gene encodes CDR1 ENHRY and CDR2 SYGVKD. There are 14 residues in the CDR3. As DNA, the CDR3 is TGTGCCATCAAGCCTGAAGGCGGGGAAGATACGCAGTATTTT. Translated: CAIKPEGGEDTQYF.

This clone showed up just a few times. The V call is TRBV19, the J call TRBJ2-7; D gene unclear. Germline CDR1 is LNHDA and CDR2 is SQIVND (reference sequence). This CDR3 is built from 13 residues. Trimming took 3 bases from V and 1 from J, leaving 7 bases between them. CDR3 bases: TGTGCCAGTAGTATGTCCCTTTCCTACGAGCAGTACTTC. It translates to CASSMSLSYEQYF.

The genes are TRBV27 and TRBJ1-1; D is possibly TRBD1 (5 bases). Trimming stripped 5 bases from V and 3 bases from J, with 10 bases between. Germline CDR1 is MNHEY and CDR2 is SMNVEV (reference sequence). CDR3 length: 13 amino acids. The DNA of the CDR3 is TGTGCCAGCAGTGGGCCAGGGTACACTGAAGCTTTCTTT. Its translation: CASSGPGYTEAFF.

This clone was observed a few times. The chain carries TRBV5-6 and TRBJ2-7; TRBD1 matches 7 bases. With 10 bases clipped from V and 1 base from J, the junction kept 8 bases outside the gene matches. Germline V gene lookup returns CDR1 SGHDT and CDR2 YYEEEE. The CDR3 is 13 residues long. CDR3 sequence (DNA): TGTGCCCCAGGGGGTAGGGGGTCCTACGAGCAGTACTTC. This sequence encodes CAPGGRGSYEQYF.

The rearrangement uses TRBV28 and TRBJ1-4; D not certain. The length of the CDR3 is 15 residues. CDR1 and CDR2 from the germline V gene are MDHEN and SYDVKM. Deletions cut 2 bases from V and 8 bases from J, with 15 bases between. The CDR3 reads CASSLRGQVREKLFF. The CDR3 DNA follows: TGTGCCAGCAGTTTAAGAGGGCAGGTGCGCGAAAAACTGTTTTTT.

The rearrangement joins TRBV6-1 to TRBJ2-1; TRBD1 matches at 9 bases. Trimming removed 0 bases from V and 8 bases from J; junction bases left unmatched: 8. This CDR3 is built from 16 residues. In germline, CDR1 is MNHNS, CDR2 SASEGT. For the CDR3, the DNA is TGTGCCAGCAGTGAAGCCCCGGGACAGGGTGCCGATGAGCAGTTCTTC. The encoded protein is CASSEAPGQGADEQFF.

The CDR3 bases are TGTGCCAGCAGCCAAGCGGAGGCTAGCGGGAGGCTTAACACCGGGGAGCTGTTTTTT. Its protein product is CASSQAEASGRLNTGELFF. The chain joins TRBV5-4 to TRBJ2-2; 11 bases line up with TRBD2. The CDR3 runs 19 residues. The junction had 13 bases not matched to a gene; V was cut back by 4 bases and J by 2 bases. Germline V gene sequence: CDR1 SGHNT, CDR2 YYREEE (reference sequence).

This chain joins TRBV5-1 and TRBJ1-2; D uncertain. Trimming shortened V by 4 bases and J by 1 base, and 20 bases separated the two germline ends. The CDR3 contains 17 residues. Germline V gene data show CDR1 as SGHRS and CDR2 as YFSETQ. CDR3 protein: CASSLPVRELFNYGYTF. CDR3 nucleotides: TGCGCCAGCAGCCTCCCGGTTCGGGAACTCTTTAACTATGGCTACACCTTC.

The chain has TRBV14 and TRBJ2-7; D is ambiguous. The ends were cut back, 4 bases at V and 3 bases at J, with 10 bases in the middle. The germline V gene has CDR1 SGHDN and CDR2 FVKESK. This CDR3 is built from 13 residues. CDR3 residues: CASSRQNIYEQYF. CDR3 DNA: TGTGCCAGCAGCCGGCAGAACATCTACGAGCAGTACTTC.

The chain carries TRBV28 and TRBJ1-5, with 7 bases fitting TRBD1. This CDR3 region has 15 residues. From germline, CDR1 is MDHEN and CDR2 SYDVKM. Losses at the gene ends were 3 bases for V and 7 bases for J; bases not matched to a gene: 9. As DNA, the CDR3 is TGTGCCAGCAGTTTCGGGCAGGGGGTTTCGCAGCCCCAGCATTTT. Translation gives CASSFGQGVSQPQHF.

The gene calls are TRBV6-1 and TRBJ2-7, with D maybe TRBD2 (5 bases). The CDR3 runs to 14 residues. The V gene lost 7 bases and the J gene lost 2 bases, with 15 bases spanning the gap. Germline-derived CDR1 and CDR2 are MNHNS and SASEGT. The chain's CDR3 is CASKKMTMTYEQYF. The CDR3 DNA reads as TGTGCCAGCAAAAAAATGACTATGACCTACGAGCAGTACTTC.

This chain links TRBV2 with TRBJ1-1; TRBD1 matches 9 bases. There are 14 residues in the CDR3. V lost 4 bases and J lost 5; bases outside the gene matches: 5. In germline, CDR1 is SNHLY, CDR2 FYNNEI. The CDR3 sequence is CASSGPTGGTEAFF. The CDR3 DNA follows: TGTGCCAGCAGTGGACCGACAGGGGGGACTGAAGCTTTCTTT.

The chain is built from TRBV4-1 and TRBJ2-1; D call uncertain. Trimming cost V 0 bases and J 5 bases, with 14 bases left between them. From germline, CDR1 is MGHRA and CDR2 YSYEKL. This CDR3 is built from 16 residues. CDR3 in DNA: TGCGCCAGCAGCCAAGAATTGACGACAAGCCACAATGAGCAGTTCTTC. It yields the protein CASSQELTTSHNEQFF.

The chain joins TRBV19 to TRBJ1-4; perhaps TRBD1 as D (6 bases). CDR1 LNHDA and CDR2 SQIVND come from the germline V gene (reference sequence). CDR3 size: 15 residues. V was cut by 5 bases and J by 7 bases, with 17 bases left in between. CDR3 amino acids: CASSPQGPEGEKLFF. The DNA for the CDR3 is TGTGCCAGTAGTCCGCAGGGGCCAGAGGGTGAAAAACTGTTTTTT. The full variable domain, in which reference TRBV19 and TRBJ1-4 provide the parts outside the CDR3, is DGGITQSPKYLFRKEGQNVTLSCEQNLNHDAMYWYRQDPGQGLRLIYYSQIVNDFQKGDIAEGYSVSREKKESFPLTVTSAQKNPTAFYLCASSPQGPEGEKLFFGSGTQLSVL.

V usage is TRBV13 and J usage is TRBJ1-5; D might be TRBD1 (6 bases). V lost 6 bases to trimming and J lost 5 bases, with 20 bases between them. The germline CDR1 and CDR2 sequences are PRHDT and FYEKMQ (reference sequence). The CDR3 runs 16 residues. In nucleotides, the CDR3 is TGTGCCAGCAGTTGGGGGGGGGCGTCTTTGGATCAGCCCCAGCATTTT. Residues: CASSWGGASLDQPQHF.

The chain links TRBV4-1 to TRBJ2-1; 10 bases are shared with TRBD2. Losses at the gene ends were 1 base for V and 7 bases for J; bases not matched to a gene: 4. The CDR3 has 15 residues. CDR1 is MGHRA, CDR2 YSYEKL, per germline. CDR3 DNA sequence: TGCGCCAGCAGCCAAGCTAGCGGGAGTGGTAATGAGCAGTTCTTC. This sequence encodes CASSQASGSGNEQFF.

The chain joins TRBV25-1 to TRBJ2-7, with D perhaps matching TRBD1 (6 bases). V dropped 3 bases and J dropped 4 bases, with 16 bases sitting between them. Germline V gives CDR1 MGHDK, CDR2 SYGVNS. The CDR3 runs to 15 residues. CDR3 loop: CASSDLDRSSYEQYF. The DNA of the CDR3 is TGTGCCAGCAGTGACCTCGACAGGAGTTCGTACGAGCAGTACTTC.

The CDR3 protein is CASSSARRDLSYEQYF. The DNA of the CDR3 is TGTGCCAGCAGCTCCGCCCGCCGGGACTTATCCTACGAGCAGTACTTC. V usage is TRBV11-2 and J usage is TRBJ2-7; TRBD2 might be the D (6 bases). Per germline, CDR1 SGHAT and CDR2 FQNNGV. V lost 4 bases and J 1 base, leaving 17 bases between the germline ends. The CDR3 covers 16 residues.

This clone was seen only a few times. V and J are TRBV5-4 and TRBJ1-2; D call uncertain. Germline CDR1 reads SGHNT; CDR2 reads YYREEE (reference sequence). Trimming removed 2 bases from V and 4 bases from J, with 6 bases in between. The CDR3 has 12 amino acids. This CDR3 reads CASSLDIYGYTF. CDR3 in DNA: TGTGCCAGCAGCTTAGACATCTATGGCTACACCTTC.

This clone has more than one count but fewer than ten. The chain carries TRBV2 and TRBJ1-4, with 9 bases that match TRBD1. V was clipped by 7 bases and J by 13 bases; unmatched bases: 16. The germline CDR1 and CDR2 sequences are SNHLY and FYNNEI. This CDR3 spans 15 amino acids. CDR3 bases: TGTGCCAGCACACCGGGACAGGGCATAATGAAGGCACTGTTTTTT. Its protein product is CASTPGQGIMKALFF.